These 14 T cell receptor beta chains came from one sample sequenced in a study of blood T cell repertoires in COVID-19. Sequencing was performed with immunoSEQ multiplex PCR; in TCRdb, only in-frame clones are kept and a portion is missing. The sample carries some 370,000 clones, 75% to 90% recorded once. Sequencing input: PBMCs or T cells enriched from blood (not recorded which). The receptors shown here come from a woman between 45 and 60 years old who had recovered from COVID-19.

This clone turned up a few times. V is TRBV5-4 and J is TRBJ1-2; D unresolved. The germline V and J ends were trimmed by 0 bases and 8 bases, with 11 bases remaining between them. Germline CDR1 reads SGHNT; CDR2 reads YYREEE (reference sequence). This CDR3 is built from 13 residues. For the CDR3, the DNA is TGTGCCAGCAGCTTGGCCGGGGTGGGAGGCTACACCTTC. Its translation is CASSLAGVGGYTF. Full variable domain (outside the CDR3, taken from reference TRBV5-4 and TRBJ1-2): ETGVTQSPTHLIKTRGQQVTLRCSSQSGHNTVSWYQQALGQGPQFIFQYYREEENGRGNFPPRFSGLQFPNYSSELNVNALELDDSALYLCASSLAGVGGYTFGSGTRLTVV.

As concerns this clone: At the DNA level, this CDR3 is encoded by other sequences in the same sample as well. The chain recombines TRBV20-1 with TRBJ1-1, with 7 bases lining up with TRBD1. V lost 2 bases and J lost 7; bases outside the gene matches: 1. Per germline, CDR1 DFQATT and CDR2 SNEGSKA (reference sequence). The CDR3 consists of 11 residues. The CDR3 DNA reads TGCAGTGCTAGAAGGACAGGTGAAGCTTTCTTT. Protein sequence: CSARRTGEAFF.

This clone was found once. The chain recombines TRBV6-6 with TRBJ1-5; the match to TRBD1 covers 7 bases. This CDR3 region has 14 residues. The V gene's germline CDR1 is MNHNY and CDR2 SVGAGI (reference sequence). The V segment lost 7 bases and the J segment 2 bases; nucleotides outside the gene matches: 5. The CDR3 DNA reads as TGTGCCAGCATTCAGCAGGGGGGCAATCAGCCCCAGCATTTT. Translating gives CASIQQGGNQPQHF.

The genes are TRBV27 and TRBJ2-3; 7 nucleotides agree with TRBD2. The V gene end was trimmed by 3 bases and the J gene end by 8 bases; junction bases not matched to a gene: 5. Germline CDR1 is MNHEY and CDR2 is SMNVEV (reference sequence). CDR3 length: 13 amino acids. The CDR3 DNA is TGTGCCAGCAGTTTCCCGGGAGGTCGTACGCAGTATTTT. Amino acids: CASSFPGGRTQYF.

The V call is TRBV7-2, the J call TRBJ2-2, with a weak D call TRBD2 (7 bases). Trimming removed 0 bases at V and 7 bases at J, with 15 bases between. Germline V CDR1 and CDR2: SGHTA, FQGNSA. The CDR3 is 16 amino acids. This CDR3 reads CASSLALGGAHGELFF. CDR3 nucleotides: TGTGCCAGCAGCTTAGCGCTGGGGGGGGCCCACGGGGAGCTGTTTTTT.

The rearrangement joins TRBV28 to TRBJ1-5; tentative D call: TRBD1 (6 bases). CDR1 and CDR2 (germline): MDHEN, SYDVKM. V was pared by 6 bases and J by 5 bases, with 14 bases between. The CDR3 has 14 residues. The CDR3 sequence is CASSEGGGDQPQHF. CDR3 sequence (DNA): TGTGCCAGCAGCGAAGGGGGGGGCGATCAGCCCCAGCATTTT. The full variable domain, in which reference TRBV28 and TRBJ1-5 provide the parts outside the CDR3, is DVKVTQSSRYLVKRTGEKVFLECVQDMDHENMFWYRQDPGLGLRLIYFSYDVKMKEKGDIPEGYSVSREKKERFSLILESASTNQTSMYLCASSEGGGDQPQHFGDGTRLSIL.

The chain joins TRBV7-9 to TRBJ1-1; no clear D gene. Germline V gives CDR1 SEHNR, CDR2 FQNEAQ (reference sequence). V lost 3 bases to trimming and J lost 1 base, with 12 bases between them. The CDR3 extends over 15 amino acids. DNA of the CDR3: TGTGCCAGCAGCTTCCCCTTAAGAGGGAACACTGAAGCTTTCTTT. Residues: CASSFPLRGNTEAFF.

The chain has TRBV19 and TRBJ1-2, with TRBD1 as a possible D gene (6 bases). Trimming took off 5 bases at V and 6 bases at J, with 19 bases between the two ends. The CDR3 totals 15 residues. Germline V gives CDR1 LNHDA, CDR2 SQIVND (reference sequence). This CDR3 is CASSSWDTLPDGYTF. CDR3 coding DNA: TGTGCCAGTAGTTCCTGGGACACCTTACCCGATGGCTACACCTTC.

This chain uses TRBV11-3 with TRBJ1-1; D might be TRBD1 (5 bases). Germline CDR1 SGHNT, CDR2 YENEEA. V was clipped by 5 bases and J by 1 base, with 11 bases between them. This CDR3 is 14 amino acids long. CDR3 coding DNA: TGTGCCAGCAGCCTGCAGGGAGGGAACACTGAAGCTTTCTTT. It encodes CASSLQGGNTEAFF.

The rearrangement joins TRBV28 to TRBJ1-2; D not resolved. This CDR3 has 12 residues. Trimming stripped 5 bases from V and 8 bases from J, with 12 bases between. CDR1 and CDR2 from the germline V gene are MDHEN and SYDVKM. This CDR3 is CASSGPPTGYTF. The CDR3 nucleotides read TGTGCCAGCAGTGGGCCCCCAACGGGCTACACCTTC.

V usage is TRBV6-1 and J usage is TRBJ1-5, with 8 bases fitting TRBD1. Germline lookup yields CDR1 MNHNS and CDR2 SASEGT. CDR3 size: 15 residues. Losses at the gene ends were 1 base for V and 7 bases for J; bases not matched to a gene: 6. CDR3 in DNA: TGTGCCAGCAGTGAAGGACAGGGGATGAAGCAGCCCCAGCATTTT. Its translation is CASSEGQGMKQPQHF.

The V and J genes are TRBV7-8 and TRBJ1-2; possibly TRBD1 for D (6 bases). This CDR3 comprises 13 residues. V was pared by 5 bases and J by 10 bases, with 17 bases between. Germline V CDR1 and CDR2: SGHVS, FQNEAQ. CDR3 protein: CASSLNRDNLYTF. DNA of the CDR3: TGTGCCAGCAGCCTAAACAGGGATAACCTCTACACCTTC.

This clone was recorded only once. This rearrangement joins TRBV29-1 to TRBJ2-2, with 11 bases lining up with TRBD1. The junction had 4 bases not matched to a gene; V was cut back by 7 bases and J by 3 bases. The germline gives CDR1 SQVTM, CDR2 ANQGSEA. This CDR3 is built from 14 residues. The CDR3 DNA follows: TGCAGCGCTGGGACAGGGGGTTACACCGGGGAGCTGTTTTTT. It yields the protein CSAGTGGYTGELFF.

V is TRBV5-1 and J is TRBJ1-5, with 7 nucleotides matching TRBD1. This CDR3 is 14 amino acids long. Germline assignment: CDR1 SGHRS and CDR2 YFSETQ. The V segment lost 4 bases and the J segment 4 bases; nucleotides outside the gene matches: 5. The CDR3 DNA is TGCGCCAGCAGCCCGACAGGGCCGAATCAGCCCCAGCATTTT. Its protein product is CASSPTGPNQPQHF.